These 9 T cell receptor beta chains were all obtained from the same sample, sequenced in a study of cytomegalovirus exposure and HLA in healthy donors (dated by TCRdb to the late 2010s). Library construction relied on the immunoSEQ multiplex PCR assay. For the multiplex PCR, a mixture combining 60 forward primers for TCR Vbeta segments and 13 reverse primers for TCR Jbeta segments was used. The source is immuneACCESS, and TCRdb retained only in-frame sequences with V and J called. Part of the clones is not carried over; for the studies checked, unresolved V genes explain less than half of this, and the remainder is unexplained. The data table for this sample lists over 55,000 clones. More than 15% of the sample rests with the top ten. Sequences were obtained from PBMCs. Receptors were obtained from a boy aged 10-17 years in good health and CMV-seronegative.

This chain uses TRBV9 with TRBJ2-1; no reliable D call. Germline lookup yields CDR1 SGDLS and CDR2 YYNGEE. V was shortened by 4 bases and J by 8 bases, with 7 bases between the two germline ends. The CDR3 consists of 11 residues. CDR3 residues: CASSPLDEQFF. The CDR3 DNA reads TGTGCCAGCAGCCCCCTAGATGAGCAGTTCTTC.

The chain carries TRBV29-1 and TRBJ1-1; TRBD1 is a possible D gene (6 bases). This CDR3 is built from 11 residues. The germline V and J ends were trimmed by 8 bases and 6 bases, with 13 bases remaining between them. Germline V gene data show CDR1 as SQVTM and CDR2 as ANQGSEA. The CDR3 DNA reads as TGCAGCTTTAGTGGACAGTCTGAAGCTTTCTTT. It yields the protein CSFSGQSEAFF.

The CDR3 region has the DNA TGTAGCCGTATCCCCGATGGCGGCTCCTACAATGAGCAGTTCTTC. Its protein product is CSRIPDGGSYNEQFF. The V gene is TRBV30, the J gene TRBJ2-1, with D hard to call. The germline gives CDR1 GTSNPN, CDR2 SVGIG (reference sequence). This CDR3 spans 15 amino acids.

CDR3 in amino acids: CASSFASGSISGLYEQYF. The CDR3 nucleotides read TGTGCCAGCAGCTTTGCTAGCGGGAGTATTTCGGGTCTGTACGAGCAGTACTTC. This rearrangement joins TRBV11-2 to TRBJ2-7, with 10 bases matching TRBD2. Germline V gives CDR1 SGHAT, CDR2 FQNNGV. Trimming took 3 bases from V and 4 from J; bases not matched to a gene: 15. CDR3 size: 18 residues.

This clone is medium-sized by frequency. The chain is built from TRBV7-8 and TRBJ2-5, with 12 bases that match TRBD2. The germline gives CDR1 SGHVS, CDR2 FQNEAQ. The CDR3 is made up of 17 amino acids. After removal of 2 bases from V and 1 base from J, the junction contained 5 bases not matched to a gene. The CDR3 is CASSLLGLAGTQETQYF. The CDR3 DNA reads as TGTGCCAGCAGCTTACTCGGACTAGCGGGGACCCAAGAGACCCAGTACTTC.

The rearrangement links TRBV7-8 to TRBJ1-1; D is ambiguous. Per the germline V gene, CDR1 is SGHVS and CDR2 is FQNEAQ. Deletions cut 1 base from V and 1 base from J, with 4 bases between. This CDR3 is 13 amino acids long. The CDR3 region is CASSLEQNTEAFF. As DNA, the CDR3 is TGTGCCAGCAGCTTAGAACAGAACACTGAAGCTTTCTTT.

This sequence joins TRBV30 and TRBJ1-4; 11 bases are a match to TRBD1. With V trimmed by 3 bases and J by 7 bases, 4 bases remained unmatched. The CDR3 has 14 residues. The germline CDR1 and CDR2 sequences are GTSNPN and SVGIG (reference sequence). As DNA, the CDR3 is TGTGCCTGGAGCGGAGGGACAGGGGGTGAAAAACTGTTTTTT. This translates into CAWSGGTGGEKLFF.

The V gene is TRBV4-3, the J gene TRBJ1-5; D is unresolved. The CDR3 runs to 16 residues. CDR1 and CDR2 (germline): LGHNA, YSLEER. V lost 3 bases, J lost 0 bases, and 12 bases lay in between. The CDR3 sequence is CASSQSQNYSNQPQHF. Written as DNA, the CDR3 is TGCGCCAGCAGCCAGTCGCAGAACTATAGCAATCAGCCCCAGCATTTT.

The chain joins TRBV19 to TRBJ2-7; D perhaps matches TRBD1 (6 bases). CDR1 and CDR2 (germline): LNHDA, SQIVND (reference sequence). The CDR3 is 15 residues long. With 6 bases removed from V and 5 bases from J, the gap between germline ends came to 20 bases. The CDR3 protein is CASRNLRTGSNEQYF. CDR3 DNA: TGTGCCAGTAGGAATCTTAGAACAGGGTCTAACGAGCAGTACTTC.